This T cell receptor beta chain stems from a study of blood T cell repertoires in COVID-19. Overall study: Sites across the United States, Italy and Spain contributed samples from acute and convalescent COVID-19.

Profiling relied on immunoSEQ multiplex PCR, and the TCRdb table lists in-frame clones only, not all of them. In the table there are 360,000 or so clones, around 89% of which are singletons. CDR1 MNHEY and CDR2 SVGAGI come from the germline V gene. The CDR3 sequence is 15 residues long. V lost 0 bases and J lost 4, with 12 bases in between. The receptor comes from a man younger than 35 with active or convalescent COVID-19. The chain couples TRBV6-5 to TRBJ1-2; possibly TRBD1 for D (6 bases). Sample: peripheral blood. The CDR3 nucleotides read TGTGCCAGCAGTTACTCGACAGGCAGCACCTATGGCTACACCTTC. This translates into CASSYSTGSTYGYTF.